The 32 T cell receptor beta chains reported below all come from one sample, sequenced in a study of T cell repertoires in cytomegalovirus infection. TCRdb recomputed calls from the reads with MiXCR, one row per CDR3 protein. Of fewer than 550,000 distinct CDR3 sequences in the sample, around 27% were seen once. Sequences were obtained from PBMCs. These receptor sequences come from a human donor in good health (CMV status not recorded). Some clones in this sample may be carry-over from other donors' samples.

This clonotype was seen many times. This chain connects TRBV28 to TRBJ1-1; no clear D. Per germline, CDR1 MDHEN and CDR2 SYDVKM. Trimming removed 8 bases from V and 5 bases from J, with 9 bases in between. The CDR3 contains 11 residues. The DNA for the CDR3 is TGTGCCAGCTGTGTGGGTACTGAAGCTTTCTTT. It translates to CASCVGTEAFF.

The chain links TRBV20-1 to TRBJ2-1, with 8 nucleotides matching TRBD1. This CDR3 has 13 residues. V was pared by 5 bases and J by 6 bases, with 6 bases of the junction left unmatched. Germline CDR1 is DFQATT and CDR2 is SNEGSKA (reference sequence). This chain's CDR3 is CSAQRTGINEQFF. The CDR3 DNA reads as TGCAGTGCTCAGCGGACAGGGATCAATGAGCAGTTCTTC.

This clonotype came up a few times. The CDR3 DNA is TGTGCCAGCAGCTTAGCGACTAGCGGGGGGAACACCGGGGAGCTGTTTTTT. Protein sequence: CASSLATSGGNTGELFF. The V gene is TRBV7-6, the J gene TRBJ2-2, with 12 bases lining up with TRBD2. This CDR3 region has 17 residues. Germline V CDR1 and CDR2: SGHVS, FNYEAQ. Unmatched junction bases numbered 0, after V lost 0 bases and J lost 1 base. The whole variable domain, filled in from reference TRBV7-6 and TRBJ2-2, reads GAGVSQSPRYKVTKRGQDVALRCDPISGHVSLYWYRQALGQGPEFLTYFNYEAQQDKSGLPNDRFSAERPEGSISTLTIQRTEQRDSAMYRCASSLATSGGNTGELFFGEGSRLTVL.

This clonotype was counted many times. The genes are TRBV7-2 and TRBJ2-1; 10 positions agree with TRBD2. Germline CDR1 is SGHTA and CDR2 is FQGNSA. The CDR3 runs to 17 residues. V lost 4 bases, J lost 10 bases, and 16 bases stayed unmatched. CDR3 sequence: CASSSPWGLAGVTEQFF. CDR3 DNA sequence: TGTGCCAGCAGCTCCCCGTGGGGGCTAGCGGGAGTAACAGAGCAGTTCTTC. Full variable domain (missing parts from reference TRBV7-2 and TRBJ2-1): GAGVSQSPSNKVTEKGKDVELRCDPISGHTALYWYRQSLGQGLEFLIYFQGNSAPDKSGLPSDRFSAERTGGSVSTLTIQRTQQEDSAVYLCASSSPWGLAGVTEQFFGPGTRLTVL.

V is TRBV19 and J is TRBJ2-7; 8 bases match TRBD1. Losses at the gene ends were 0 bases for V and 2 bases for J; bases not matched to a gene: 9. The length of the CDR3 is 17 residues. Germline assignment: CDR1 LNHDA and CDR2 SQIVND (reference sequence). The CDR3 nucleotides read TGTGCCAGTAGTATAGATACCCTCGGACAGGGACCCTACGAGCAGTACTTC. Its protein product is CASSIDTLGQGPYEQYF.

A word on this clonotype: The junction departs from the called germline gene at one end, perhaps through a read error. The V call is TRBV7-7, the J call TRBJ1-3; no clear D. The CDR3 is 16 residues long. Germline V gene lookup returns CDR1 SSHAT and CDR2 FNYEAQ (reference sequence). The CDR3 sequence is CASSLGPELTGNTIYF. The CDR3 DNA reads TGTGCTAGCAGCCTCGGGCCGGAGCTAACGGGAAACACCATATATTTT.

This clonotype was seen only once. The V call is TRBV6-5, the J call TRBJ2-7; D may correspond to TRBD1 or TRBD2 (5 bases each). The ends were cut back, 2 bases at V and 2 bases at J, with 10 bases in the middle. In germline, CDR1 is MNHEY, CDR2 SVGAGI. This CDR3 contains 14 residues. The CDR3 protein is CASSYGTVPYEQYF. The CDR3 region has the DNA TGTGCCAGCAGTTACGGGACGGTACCCTACGAGCAGTACTTC.

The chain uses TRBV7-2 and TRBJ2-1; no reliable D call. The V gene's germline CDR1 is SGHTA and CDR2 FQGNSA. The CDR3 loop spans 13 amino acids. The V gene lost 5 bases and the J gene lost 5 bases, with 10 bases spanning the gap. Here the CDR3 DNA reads TGTGCCAGCAGCCGACCCCCGCACAATGAGCAGTTCTTC. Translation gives CASSRPPHNEQFF.

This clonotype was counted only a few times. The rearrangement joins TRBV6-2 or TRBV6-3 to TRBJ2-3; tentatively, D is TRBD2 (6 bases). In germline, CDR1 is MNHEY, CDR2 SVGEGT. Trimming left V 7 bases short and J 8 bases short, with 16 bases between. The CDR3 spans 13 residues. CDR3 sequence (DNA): TGTGCCAGCACCCCAACGGGGGTTTCTACGCAGTATTTT. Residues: CASTPTGVSTQYF.

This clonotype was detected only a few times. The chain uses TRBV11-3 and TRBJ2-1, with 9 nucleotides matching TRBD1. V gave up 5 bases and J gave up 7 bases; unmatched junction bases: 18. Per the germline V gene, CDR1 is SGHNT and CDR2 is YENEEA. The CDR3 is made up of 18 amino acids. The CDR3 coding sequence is TGTGCCAGCAGCGTCGGGACAGGGTTTATGGGACCGTTAAATGAGCAGTTCTTC. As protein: CASSVGTGFMGPLNEQFF.

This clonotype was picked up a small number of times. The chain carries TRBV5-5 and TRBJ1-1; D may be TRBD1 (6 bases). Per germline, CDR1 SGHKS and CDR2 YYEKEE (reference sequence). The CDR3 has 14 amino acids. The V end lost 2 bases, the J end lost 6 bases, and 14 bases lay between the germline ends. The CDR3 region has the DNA TGTGCCAGCAGCTTTGTATCAGGGGAAGCTGAAGCTTTCTTT. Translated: CASSFVSGEAEAFF.

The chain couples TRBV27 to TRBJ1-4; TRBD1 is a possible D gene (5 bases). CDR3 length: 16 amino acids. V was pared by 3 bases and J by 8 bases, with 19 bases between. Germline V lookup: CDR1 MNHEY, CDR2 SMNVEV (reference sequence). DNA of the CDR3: TGTGCCAGCAGTTTTTATGGTCCGGGGGGTGGGGAAAAACTGTTTTTT. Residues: CASSFYGPGGGEKLFF.

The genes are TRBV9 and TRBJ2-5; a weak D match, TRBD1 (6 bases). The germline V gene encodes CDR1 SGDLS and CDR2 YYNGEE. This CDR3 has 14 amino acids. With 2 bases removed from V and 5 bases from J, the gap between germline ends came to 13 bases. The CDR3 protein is CASSVQGLSETQYF. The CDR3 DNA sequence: TGTGCCAGCAGCGTGCAGGGGCTGAGCGAGACCCAGTACTTC.

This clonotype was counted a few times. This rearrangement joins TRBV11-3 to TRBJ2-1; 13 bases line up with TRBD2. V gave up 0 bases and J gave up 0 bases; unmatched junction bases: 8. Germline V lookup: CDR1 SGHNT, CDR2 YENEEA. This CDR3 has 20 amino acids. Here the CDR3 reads CASSLDGLAGALSSYNEQFF. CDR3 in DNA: TGTGCCAGCAGCTTAGACGGACTAGCGGGGGCCCTGAGCTCCTACAATGAGCAGTTCTTC.

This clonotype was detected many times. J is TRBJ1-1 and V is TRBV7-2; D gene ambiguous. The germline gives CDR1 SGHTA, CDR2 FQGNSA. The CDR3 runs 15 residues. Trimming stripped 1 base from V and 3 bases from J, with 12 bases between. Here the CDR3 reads CASSLEGFIDTEAFF. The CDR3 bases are TGTGCCAGCAGCTTAGAGGGCTTCATCGACACTGAAGCTTTCTTT.

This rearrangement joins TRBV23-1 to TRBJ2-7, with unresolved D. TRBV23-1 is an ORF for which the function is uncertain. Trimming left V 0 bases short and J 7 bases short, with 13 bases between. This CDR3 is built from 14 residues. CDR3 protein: CASSQSHMSREQYV. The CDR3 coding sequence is TGCGCCAGCAGTCAATCACACATGTCCAGGGAGCAGTACGTC.

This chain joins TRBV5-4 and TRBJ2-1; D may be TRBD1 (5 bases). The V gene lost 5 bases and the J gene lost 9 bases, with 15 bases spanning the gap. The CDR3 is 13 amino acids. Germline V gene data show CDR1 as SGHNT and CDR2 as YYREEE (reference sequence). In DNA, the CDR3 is TGTGCCAGCAGATCTGACCCAAGGGGTGAGCAGTTCTTC. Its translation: CASRSDPRGEQFF.

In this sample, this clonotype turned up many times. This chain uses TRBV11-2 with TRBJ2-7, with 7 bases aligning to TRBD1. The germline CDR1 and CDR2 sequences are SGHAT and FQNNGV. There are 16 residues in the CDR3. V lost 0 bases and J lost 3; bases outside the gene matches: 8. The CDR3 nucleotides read TGTGCCAGCAGCTTAGATTCCAAGGGGGCGAACTACGAGCAGTACTTC. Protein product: CASSLDSKGANYEQYF.

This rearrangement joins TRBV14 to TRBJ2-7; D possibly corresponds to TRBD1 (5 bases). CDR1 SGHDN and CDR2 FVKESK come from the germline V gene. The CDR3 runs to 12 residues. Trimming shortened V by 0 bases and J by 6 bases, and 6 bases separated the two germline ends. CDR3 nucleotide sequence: TGTGCCAGCAGCCAAGAAGGGGCCGAGCAGTACGTC. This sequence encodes CASSQEGAEQYV.

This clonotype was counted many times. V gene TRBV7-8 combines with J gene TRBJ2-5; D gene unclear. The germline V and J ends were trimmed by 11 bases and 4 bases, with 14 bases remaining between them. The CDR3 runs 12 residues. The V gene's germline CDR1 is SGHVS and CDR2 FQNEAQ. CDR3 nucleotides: TGTGCCGCCAGCGACCGGGTAGAGACCCAGTACTTC. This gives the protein CAASDRVETQYF.

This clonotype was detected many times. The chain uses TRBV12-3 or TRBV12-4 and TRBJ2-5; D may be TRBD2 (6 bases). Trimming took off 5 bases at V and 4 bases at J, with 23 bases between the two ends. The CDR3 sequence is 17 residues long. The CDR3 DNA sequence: TGTGCCAGCAGTCCGTTGGGGGGTTCCGGGCCATTAGAGACCCAGTACTTC. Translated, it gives CASSPLGGSGPLETQYF.

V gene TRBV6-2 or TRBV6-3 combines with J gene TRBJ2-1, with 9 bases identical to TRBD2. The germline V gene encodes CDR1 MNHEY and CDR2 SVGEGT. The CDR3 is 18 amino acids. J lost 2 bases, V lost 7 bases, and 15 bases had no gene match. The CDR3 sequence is CASMSSSGRAQAYNEQFF. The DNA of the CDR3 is TGTGCCAGCATGTCGAGTAGCGGGAGAGCTCAAGCCTACAATGAGCAGTTCTTC.

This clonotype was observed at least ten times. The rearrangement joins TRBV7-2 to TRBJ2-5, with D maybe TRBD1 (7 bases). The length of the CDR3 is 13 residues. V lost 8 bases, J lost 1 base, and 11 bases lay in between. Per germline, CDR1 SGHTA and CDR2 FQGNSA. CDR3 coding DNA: TGTGCCAGCGGGCGGGACAGCCAAGAGACCCAGTACTTC. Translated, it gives CASGRDSQETQYF.

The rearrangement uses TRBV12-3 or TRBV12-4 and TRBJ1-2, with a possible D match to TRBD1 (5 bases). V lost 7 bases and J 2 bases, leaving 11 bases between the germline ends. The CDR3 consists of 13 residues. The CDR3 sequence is CASTPGRNYGYTF. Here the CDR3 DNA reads TGTGCCAGCACCCCGGGACGGAACTATGGCTACACCTTC.

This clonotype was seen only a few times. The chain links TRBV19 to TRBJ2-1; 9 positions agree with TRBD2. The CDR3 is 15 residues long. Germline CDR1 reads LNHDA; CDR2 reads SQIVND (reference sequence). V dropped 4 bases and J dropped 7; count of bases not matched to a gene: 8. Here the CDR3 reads CASSNLGLAQNEQFF. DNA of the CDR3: TGTGCCAGTAGTAACCTCGGACTAGCGCAAAATGAGCAGTTCTTC.

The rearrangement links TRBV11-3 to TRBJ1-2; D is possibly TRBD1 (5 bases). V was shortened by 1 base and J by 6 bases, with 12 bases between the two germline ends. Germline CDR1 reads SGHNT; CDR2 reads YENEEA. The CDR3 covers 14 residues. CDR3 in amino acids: CASSLVGTRDGYTF. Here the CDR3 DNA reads TGTGCCAGCAGCTTAGTAGGGACCCGAGATGGCTACACCTTC.

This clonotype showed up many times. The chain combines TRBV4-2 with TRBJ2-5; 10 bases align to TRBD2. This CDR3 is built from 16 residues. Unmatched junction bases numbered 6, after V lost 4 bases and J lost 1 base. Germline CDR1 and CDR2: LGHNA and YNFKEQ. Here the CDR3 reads CASSPRTSGLQETQYF. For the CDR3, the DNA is TGTGCCAGCAGCCCTCGGACTAGCGGCCTCCAAGAGACCCAGTACTTC.

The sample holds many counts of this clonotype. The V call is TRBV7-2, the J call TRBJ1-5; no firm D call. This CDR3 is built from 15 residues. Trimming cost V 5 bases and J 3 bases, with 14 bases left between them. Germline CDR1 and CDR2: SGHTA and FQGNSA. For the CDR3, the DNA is TGTGCCAGCAGCCTAAGTCCACAGCACAATCAGCCCCAGCATTTT. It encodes CASSLSPQHNQPQHF.

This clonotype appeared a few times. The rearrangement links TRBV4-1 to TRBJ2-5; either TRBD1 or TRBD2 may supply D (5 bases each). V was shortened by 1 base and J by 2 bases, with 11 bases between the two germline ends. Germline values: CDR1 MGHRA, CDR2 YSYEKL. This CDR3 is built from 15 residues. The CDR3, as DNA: TGCGCCAGCAGCCAAGCTCTGGGACCACAAGAGACCCAGTACTTC. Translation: CASSQALGPQETQYF.

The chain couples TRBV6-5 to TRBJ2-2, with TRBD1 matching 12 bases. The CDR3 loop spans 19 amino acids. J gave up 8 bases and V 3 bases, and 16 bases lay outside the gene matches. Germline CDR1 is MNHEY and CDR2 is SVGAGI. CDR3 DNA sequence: TGTGCCAGCAGTTATCCCTCTTCGGCGGGACAGGGGGCGGTGGGGGAGCTGTTTTTT. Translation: CASSYPSSAGQGAVGELFF.

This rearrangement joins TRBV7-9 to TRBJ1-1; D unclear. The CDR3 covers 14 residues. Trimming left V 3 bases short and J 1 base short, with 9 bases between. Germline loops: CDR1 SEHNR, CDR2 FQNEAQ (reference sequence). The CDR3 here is CASSFANRNTEAFF. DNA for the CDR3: TGTGCCAGCAGCTTTGCCAATAGGAACACTGAAGCTTTCTTT.

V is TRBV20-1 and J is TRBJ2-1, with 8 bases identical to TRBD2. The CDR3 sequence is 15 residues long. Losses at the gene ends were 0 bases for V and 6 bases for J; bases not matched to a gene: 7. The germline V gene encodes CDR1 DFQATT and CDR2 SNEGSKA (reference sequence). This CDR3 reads CSARDPGGPFNEQFF. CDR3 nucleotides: TGCAGTGCTAGAGATCCGGGAGGGCCTTTCAATGAGCAGTTCTTC.